The T cell receptor beta chain under discussion was sequenced for a study of CD8+CD57+ T cells in acquired aplastic anemia. CDR1 and CDR2 from the germline V gene are SEHNR and FQNEAQ (reference sequence). V was clipped by 3 bases and J by 1 base; unmatched bases: 3. This CDR3 is 15 amino acids long. It was genomic DNA that served as the template for profiling TCR beta VDJ and CDR3. MiXCR, applied by TCRdb to the reads, yields one record per CDR3 protein. There are more than 150,000 distinct CDR3 sequences in the sample; 40% to 55% occur only once, and approximately 2.9% lies in the top ten. The receptor was isolated from a human donor in good health. V is TRBV7-9 and J is TRBJ2-7, with 10 nucleotides matching TRBD1. The specimen sequenced was sorted CD4+, CD8+, or CD8+CD57+ T cells (not recorded which) from PBMCs. CDR3 protein: CASSFDRGQSYEQYF. In DNA form, the CDR3 reads TGTGCCAGCAGCTTCGACAGGGGGCAATCCTACGAGCAGTACTTC.